The T cell receptor (beta chain) under discussion was sequenced for a study of blood T cells in healthy people across ages. Study overall: The capture of about one barcoded beta molecule per two T cells was achieved by template switching.

The germline gives CDR1 SGHRS, CDR2 YFSETQ. V lost 6 bases and J lost 5, with 20 bases in between. The CDR3 runs 15 residues. It was with a sample-barcoded 5' primer and a J-beta primer mix that a second PCR of roughly 7 to 12 cycles was run. Each CDR3 protein is one row after TCRdb ran MiXCR on the 5' RACE reads. The sample has 600,000 to 1,000,000 distinct CDR3 sequences; 58% are singletons. Regarding this clonotype: The antigen remains undetermined.

Regarding the study as a whole: Getting older went along with TCR beta diversity per million T cells dropping roughly linearly. Naive T cell percentage and TCR beta diversity correlated strongly.

J is TRBJ2-5 and V is TRBV5-1, with a tentative D call TRBD1 (6 bases). The origin of this receptor is a man aged 25-45 years in good health. Input material: blood. The CDR3 DNA reads as TGCGCCAGCATCCGGGACACCTTACCAGGGGAGACCCAGTACTTC. This encodes CASIRDTLPGETQYF.